The 20 T cell receptor beta chains listed next were all sequenced from one sample in a study of blood T cells in healthy people across ages. A sample-barcoded 5' primer and a J-beta primer mix were used in a second PCR of about 7 to 12 cycles. MiXCR, run by TCRdb on the 5' RACE reads, gives a single entry per CDR3 protein. This table holds 550,000 to 600,000 distinct CDR3 sequences, roughly 28% found once. The specimen sequenced was blood. These receptors were obtained from a woman aged 70 to 79 in good health.

The CDR3 nucleotides are TGTGCCAGCAGCTCTATCGCCGTAGGGAACTACGAGCAGTACTTC. This sequence encodes CASSSIAVGNYEQYF. V gene TRBV7-2 combines with J gene TRBJ2-5; D uncertain. The J call may be incorrect, as the DNA end agrees better with TRBJ2-7. This CDR3 region has 15 residues. Germline CDR1 SGHTA, CDR2 FQGNSA.

The CDR3 region has the DNA TGTGCCAGCAGTGTGCGTGGGCAGGGCACTGAAGCTTTCTTT. It is translated as CASSVRGQGTEAFF. The chain combines TRBV6-1 with TRBJ1-1; tentative D call: TRBD1 (5 bases). V shed 4 bases and J shed 4 bases, with 13 bases lying between them. This CDR3 has 14 residues. CDR1 is MNHNS, CDR2 SASEGT, per germline.

V and J are TRBV15 and TRBJ2-1, with 9 bases lining up with TRBD1. The CDR3 has 12 residues. V shed 5 bases and J 7 bases; nucleotides not matched to a gene: 0. Germline CDR1 reads LNHNV; CDR2 reads YYDKDF (reference sequence). Written as DNA, the CDR3 is TGTGCCACCAGCGGACAGGGGAATGAGCAGTTCTTC. It is translated as CATSGQGNEQFF.

CDR3 in DNA: TGTGCCAGCACCAGTTCCGGGACAGGGGACACTGAAGCTTTCTTT. It is translated as CASTSSGTGDTEAFF. V gene TRBV6-2 or TRBV6-3 combines with J gene TRBJ1-1; 10 bases are a match to TRBD1. There are 15 residues in the CDR3. Germline CDR1 is MNHEY and CDR2 is SVGEGT. The V and J ends lost 7 bases and 3 bases, in that order; junction bases with no gene match: 8.

This clonotype was detected a few times. J is TRBJ2-3 and V is TRBV6-1, with D uncertain. Germline values: CDR1 MNHNS, CDR2 SASEGT. Between the trimmed V and J ends, which lost 2 bases and 4 bases, there was a span of 1 base. This CDR3 comprises 11 residues. CDR3 in amino acids: CASSEPDTQYF. Here the CDR3 DNA reads TGTGCCAGCAGTGAACCAGATACGCAGTATTTT.

This clonotype came up a few times. The rearrangement uses TRBV6-5 and TRBJ1-2; perhaps TRBD1 as D (5 bases). Germline values: CDR1 MNHEY, CDR2 SVGAGI. V lost 6 bases, J lost 2 bases, and 19 bases lay in between. The CDR3 runs 16 residues. This chain's CDR3 is CASSPRKGSLNYGYTF. The CDR3 coding sequence is TGTGCCAGCAGCCCAAGGAAGGGGAGCCTGAACTATGGCTACACCTTC.

This clonotype has only a few counts. The CDR3 DNA sequence: TGCGCCAGCAGCCAAGAGGGAGACAGGGGTAACTATGGCTACACCTTC. Translation gives CASSQEGDRGNYGYTF. The V and J genes are TRBV4-1 and TRBJ1-2, with 8 bases that match TRBD1. J gave up 1 base and V 0 bases, and 4 bases lay outside the gene matches. Germline CDR1 is MGHRA and CDR2 is YSYEKL. The CDR3 contains 16 residues.

This clonotype was seen a handful of times. The V and J genes are TRBV14 and TRBJ1-1, with D possibly TRBD1 on 5 matching bases. This CDR3 region has 12 residues. Germline CDR1 and CDR2: SGHDN and FVKESK. The V end was cut by 4 bases, the J end by 9 bases, with 12 bases between. CDR3 amino acids: CASSLSGVQAFF. CDR3 sequence (DNA): TGTGCCAGCAGCCTCTCGGGGGTCCAAGCTTTCTTT.

This clonotype has a handful of counts. V usage is TRBV12-3 or TRBV12-4 and J usage is TRBJ2-2, with D perhaps TRBD2 (5 bases). V lost 6 bases and J 5 bases, leaving 19 bases between the germline ends. The CDR3 spans 16 residues. CDR3 nucleotides: TGTGCCAGCAGCCCCCGGGAAGCGGTAGGGACCGGGGAGCTGTTTTTT. This gives the protein CASSPREAVGTGELFF.

The chain joins TRBV7-9 to TRBJ1-6; D is unresolved. The CDR3 loop spans 17 amino acids. In germline, CDR1 is SEHNR, CDR2 FQNEAQ (reference sequence). V shed 4 bases and J shed 7 bases, with 20 bases lying between them. The CDR3 sequence is CASSSGSSRWANSPLHF. CDR3 nucleotides: TGTGCCAGCAGCTCCGGGTCCTCCCGATGGGCGAATTCACCCCTCCACTTT.

This clonotype was observed at least ten times. The chain couples TRBV18 to TRBJ2-5; D possibly corresponds to TRBD2 (5 bases). V was clipped by 6 bases and J by 1 base, with 12 bases between them. Germline-derived CDR1 and CDR2 are KGHSH and LQKENI. The CDR3 sequence is 14 residues long. The CDR3 loop is CASSSGGRQETQYF. CDR3 coding DNA: TGTGCCAGCTCCTCGGGCGGGCGCCAAGAGACCCAGTACTTC. Looking up the rest from reference TRBV18 and TRBJ2-5 gives the full variable domain: NAGVMQNPRHLVRRRGQEARLRCSPMKGHSHVYWYRQLPEEGLKFMVYLQKENIIDESGMPKERFSAEFPKEGPSILRIQQVVRGDSAAYFCASSSGGRQETQYFGPGTRLLVL.

The chain employs TRBV7-8 and TRBJ1-3; D gene ambiguous. Per germline, CDR1 SGHVS and CDR2 FQNEAQ. V was trimmed by 5 bases and J by 3 bases, leaving 17 bases between them. The CDR3 is made up of 16 amino acids. The chain's CDR3 is CASSRDMGRGGNTIYF. The DNA of the CDR3 is TGTGCCAGCAGCCGTGACATGGGAAGAGGTGGAAACACCATATATTTT.

This clonotype showed up just a few times. This rearrangement joins TRBV20-1 to TRBJ1-3; D unclear. Trimming shortened V by 7 bases and J by 0 bases, and 7 bases separated the two germline ends. Germline values: CDR1 DFQATT, CDR2 SNEGSKA (reference sequence). The CDR3 totals 12 residues. The CDR3: CSGIGSGNTIYF. In DNA form, the CDR3 reads TGCAGTGGCATAGGCTCTGGAAACACCATATATTTT.

This clonotype has a handful of counts. The V call is TRBV10-3, the J call TRBJ2-1; 9 bases agree with TRBD1. J was trimmed by 5 bases and V by 4 bases; bases with no gene match: 6. Looked up from germline, CDR1 is ENHRY and CDR2 is SYGVKD. CDR3 size: 15 residues. The DNA for the CDR3 is TGTGCCATCAGTGGCCCGGGACAGGGTAACAATGAGCAGTTCTTC. Its translation is CAISGPGQGNNEQFF.

As regards this clonotype: A read error may account for a junction end that differs from germline. The V call is TRBV5-6, the J call TRBJ1-1, with D unclear. CDR3 length: 18 amino acids. Germline-derived CDR1 and CDR2 are SGHDT and YYEEEE. The CDR3 sequence is CASLSQSGSLGMNTGAFF. The CDR3 bases are TGTGCCAGCCTCTCTCAATCTGGCAGCCTTGGCATGAACACTGGAGCTTTCTTT. Drawing the rest from reference TRBV5-6 and TRBJ1-1, the complete variable domain is DAGVTQSPTHLIKTRGQQVTLRCSPKSGHDTVSWYQQALGQGPQFIFQYYEEEERQRGNFPDRFSGHQFPNYSSELNVNALLLGDSALYLCASLSQSGSLGMNTGAFFGQGTRLTVV.

This clonotype was detected a few times. The V gene is TRBV10-3, the J gene TRBJ2-5, with D possibly TRBD1 on 5 matching bases. This CDR3 contains 14 residues. The germline gives CDR1 ENHRY, CDR2 SYGVKD. V was shortened by 4 bases and J by 5 bases, with 14 bases between the two germline ends. Here the CDR3 reads CAISARAYGETQYF. Here the CDR3 DNA reads TGTGCCATCAGTGCCAGGGCCTATGGGGAGACCCAGTACTTC.

V usage is TRBV9 and J usage is TRBJ2-6, with D uncertain. The CDR3 is 15 amino acids. Germline V gives CDR1 SGDLS, CDR2 YYNGEE. Trimming shortened V by 0 bases and J by 0 bases, and 4 bases separated the two germline ends. CDR3 amino acids: CASSVDPSGANVLTF. CDR3 DNA: TGTGCCAGCAGCGTAGATCCCTCTGGGGCCAACGTCCTGACTTTC. Filled out from reference TRBV9 and TRBJ2-6, the complete variable domain reads DSGVTQTPKHLITATGQRVTLRCSPRSGDLSVYWYQQSLDQGLQFLIQYYNGEERAKGNILERFSAQQFPDLHSELNLSSLELGDSALYFCASSVDPSGANVLTFGAGSRLTVL.

V usage is TRBV9 and J usage is TRBJ2-7; unclear D gene. Germline CDR1 is SGDLS and CDR2 is YYNGEE. Trimming shortened V by 0 bases and J by 7 bases, and 11 bases separated the two germline ends. The CDR3 loop spans 13 amino acids. As DNA, the CDR3 is TGTGCCAGCAGCGTAGATGGGGTTGGGGAGCAGTACTTC. Its translation: CASSVDGVGEQYF.

The chain uses TRBV20-1 and TRBJ1-5, with 11 bases fitting TRBD1. Trimming removed 6 bases from V and 6 bases from J; junction bases left unmatched: 7. In germline, CDR1 is DFQATT, CDR2 SNEGSKA (reference sequence). The CDR3 length is 14 residues. CDR3 sequence: CSARTGGPSQPQHF. The CDR3 nucleotides read TGCAGTGCGCGGACAGGGGGCCCAAGTCAGCCCCAGCATTTT.

This clonotype was seen more than once but under ten times. The chain carries TRBV3-1 and TRBJ2-5, with D perhaps TRBD1 (5 bases). This CDR3 is 12 amino acids long. The germline gives CDR1 LGHDT, CDR2 YNNKEL (reference sequence). V gave up 2 bases and J gave up 5 bases, with 6 bases separating them. CDR3: CASSQYRETQYF. The CDR3 nucleotides read TGTGCCAGCAGCCAATACAGGGAGACCCAGTACTTC.